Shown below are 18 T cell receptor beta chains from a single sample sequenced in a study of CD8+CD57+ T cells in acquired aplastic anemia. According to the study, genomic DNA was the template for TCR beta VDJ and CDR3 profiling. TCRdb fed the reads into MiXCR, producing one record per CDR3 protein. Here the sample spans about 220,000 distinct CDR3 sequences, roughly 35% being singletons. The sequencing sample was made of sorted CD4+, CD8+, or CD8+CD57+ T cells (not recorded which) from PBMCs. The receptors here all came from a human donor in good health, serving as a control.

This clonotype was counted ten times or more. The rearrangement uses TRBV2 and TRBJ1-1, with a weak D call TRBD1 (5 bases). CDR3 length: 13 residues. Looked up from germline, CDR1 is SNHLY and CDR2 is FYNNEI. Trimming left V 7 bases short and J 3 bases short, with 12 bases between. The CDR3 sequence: CASTRDGDTEAFF. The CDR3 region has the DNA TGTGCCAGCACCAGGGATGGGGACACTGAAGCTTTCTTT.

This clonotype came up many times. The CDR3 nucleotides are TGCGCCAGCAGCCATCTCGACAGGGGAGGGAATTCACCCCTCCACTTT. Residues: CASSHLDRGGNSPLHF. The rearrangement joins TRBV4-1 to TRBJ1-6; 8 positions agree with TRBD1. The CDR3 extends over 16 amino acids. Germline V gene data show CDR1 as MGHRA and CDR2 as YSYEKL. V lost 3 bases to trimming and J lost 7 bases; unmatched junction nucleotides: 8.

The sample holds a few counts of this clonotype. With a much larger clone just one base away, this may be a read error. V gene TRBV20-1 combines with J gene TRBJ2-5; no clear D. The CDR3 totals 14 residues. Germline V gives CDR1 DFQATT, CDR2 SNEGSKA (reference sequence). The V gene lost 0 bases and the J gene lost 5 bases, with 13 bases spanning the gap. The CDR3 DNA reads TGCAGTGCTAGAGATGATCTCGATGGGGAGACCCAGTACTTC. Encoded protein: CSARDDLDGETQYF.

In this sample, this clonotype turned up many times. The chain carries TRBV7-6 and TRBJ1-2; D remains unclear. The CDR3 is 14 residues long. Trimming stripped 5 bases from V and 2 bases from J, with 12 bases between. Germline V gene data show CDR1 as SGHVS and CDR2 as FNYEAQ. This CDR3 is CASSPGPVNYGYTF. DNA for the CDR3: TGTGCCAGCAGCCCGGGTCCGGTCAACTATGGCTACACCTTC.

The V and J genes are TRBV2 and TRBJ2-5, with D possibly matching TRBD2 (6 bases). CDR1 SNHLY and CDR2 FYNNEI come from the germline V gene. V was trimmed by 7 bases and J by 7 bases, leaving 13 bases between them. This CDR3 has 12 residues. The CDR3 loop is CASIGAAGTQYF. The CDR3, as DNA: TGTGCCAGCATCGGGGCAGCGGGGACCCAGTACTTC.

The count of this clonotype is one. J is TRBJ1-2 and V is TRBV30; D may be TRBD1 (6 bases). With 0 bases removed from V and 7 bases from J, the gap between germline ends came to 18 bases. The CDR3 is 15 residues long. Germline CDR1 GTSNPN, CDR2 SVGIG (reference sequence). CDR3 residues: CAWSVSRTVFFGYTF. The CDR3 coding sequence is TGTGCCTGGAGTGTCTCGCGGACAGTCTTCTTTGGCTACACCTTC.

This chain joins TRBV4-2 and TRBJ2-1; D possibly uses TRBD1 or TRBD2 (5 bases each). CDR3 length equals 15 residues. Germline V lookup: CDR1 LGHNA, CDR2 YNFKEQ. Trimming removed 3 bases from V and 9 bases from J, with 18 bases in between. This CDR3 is CASSHRGWGSGEQFF. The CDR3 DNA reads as TGTGCCAGCAGCCACCGGGGCTGGGGTTCGGGTGAGCAGTTCTTC.

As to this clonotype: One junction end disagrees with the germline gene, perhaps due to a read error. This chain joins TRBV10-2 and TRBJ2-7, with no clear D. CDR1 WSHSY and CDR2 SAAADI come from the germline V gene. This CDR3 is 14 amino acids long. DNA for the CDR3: TGTGCCAGCTCACCAGGCCCAGCCTCCTACGAGCAGTACTTC. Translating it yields CASSPGPASYEQYF.

The DNA of the CDR3 is TGTGCCAGCAGCTCCAGGGACAGGGGAAACCACGAGCAGTACTTC. It is translated as CASSSRDRGNHEQYF. This chain links TRBV5-6 with TRBJ2-7; TRBD1 matches at 10 bases. Germline CDR1 and CDR2: SGHDT and YYEEEE. The CDR3 length is 15 residues. Losses at the gene ends were 3 bases for V and 5 bases for J; bases not matched to a gene: 8.

CDR3 nucleotides: TGTGCCATCGGCCGCAGGGGAGACGGCTACACCTTC. Its protein product is CAIGRRGDGYTF. This chain connects TRBV10-3 to TRBJ1-2, with D perhaps TRBD1 (6 bases). Per germline, CDR1 ENHRY and CDR2 SYGVKD. The CDR3 sequence is 12 residues long. V lost 8 bases, J lost 8 bases, and 15 bases lay in between.

The CDR3 sequence is CSVVRGYGYTF. The CDR3 DNA is TGCAGCGTTGTTCGCGGCTATGGCTACACCTTC. The rearrangement links TRBV29-1 to TRBJ1-2, with D unresolved. CDR1 and CDR2 (germline): SQVTM, ANQGSEA. This CDR3 has 11 amino acids. V lost 4 bases and J 4 bases, leaving 7 bases between the germline ends.

The CDR3 DNA reads as TGTGCCACCAGCAGACAGGGTTACAATCAGCCCCAGCATTTT. Amino acids: CATSRQGYNQPQHF. The rearrangement uses TRBV15 and TRBJ1-5; TRBD1 is a possible D gene (5 bases). CDR1 and CDR2 (germline): LNHNV, YYDKDF (reference sequence). This CDR3 has 14 residues. V gave up 2 bases and J gave up 3 bases, with 8 bases separating them.

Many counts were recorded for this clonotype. As DNA, the CDR3 is TGTGCCAGTAGTATAGCCCGGCAGGTAGGGGAGACCCAGTACTTC. It yields the protein CASSIARQVGETQYF. The V call is TRBV19, the J call TRBJ2-5; D call uncertain. Germline V gene data show CDR1 as LNHDA and CDR2 as SQIVND (reference sequence). V lost 1 base, J lost 5 bases, and 14 bases lay in between. This CDR3 contains 15 residues.

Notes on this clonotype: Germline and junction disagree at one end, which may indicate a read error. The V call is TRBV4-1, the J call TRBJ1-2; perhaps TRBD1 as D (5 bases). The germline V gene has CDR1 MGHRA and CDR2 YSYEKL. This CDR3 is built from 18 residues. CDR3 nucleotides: TGCGCCGGCAGCCAAGAAGGGGTAGCAGGTCACACGAGGGGTGGCTACACCTTC. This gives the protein CAGSQEGVAGHTRGGYTF.

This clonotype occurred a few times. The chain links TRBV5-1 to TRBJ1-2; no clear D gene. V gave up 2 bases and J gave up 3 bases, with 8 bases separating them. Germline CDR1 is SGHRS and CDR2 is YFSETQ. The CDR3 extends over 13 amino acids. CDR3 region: CASSFPSYYGYTF. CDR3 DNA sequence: TGCGCCAGCAGCTTTCCATCTTACTATGGCTACACCTTC.

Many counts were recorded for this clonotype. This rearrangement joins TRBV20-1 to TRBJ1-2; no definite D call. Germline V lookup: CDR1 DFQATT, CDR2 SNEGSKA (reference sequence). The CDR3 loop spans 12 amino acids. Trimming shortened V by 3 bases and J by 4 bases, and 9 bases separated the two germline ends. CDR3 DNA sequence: TGCAGTGCTAGCCTGTTTAGCTATGGCTACACCTTC. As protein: CSASLFSYGYTF.

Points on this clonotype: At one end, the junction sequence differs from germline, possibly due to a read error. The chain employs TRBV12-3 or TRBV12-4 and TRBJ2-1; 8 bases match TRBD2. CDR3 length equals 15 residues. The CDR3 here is CARSPGRASYNEQFF. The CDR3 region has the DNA TGTGCCCGCAGTCCCGGGAGGGCATCCTACAATGAGCAGTTCTTC.

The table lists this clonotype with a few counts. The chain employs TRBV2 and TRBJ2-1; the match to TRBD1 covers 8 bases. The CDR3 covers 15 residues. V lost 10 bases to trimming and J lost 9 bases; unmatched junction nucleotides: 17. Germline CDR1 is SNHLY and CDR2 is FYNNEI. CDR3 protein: CATQPPGAGGTEQFF. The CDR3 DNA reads TGTGCCACTCAGCCACCCGGGGCAGGGGGCACTGAGCAGTTCTTC.